A single sample gave rise to the 29 T cell receptor beta chains below, sequenced in a study of T cell responses to AZD1222 COVID-19 vaccine. Assay used: immunoSEQ multiplex PCR; TCRdb lists only in-frame clones, some missing. The sample records fewer than 200,000 clones, 90% to 95% being singletons. This specimen consisted of peripheral blood, obtained on day 0 of AZD1222 vaccination. These receptors originate from an adult in good health.

The DNA of the CDR3 is TGCGCCAGCAGCGCCGGGACAGGGCTGGACGAGCAGTACTTC. The encoded protein is CASSAGTGLDEQYF. The chain is built from TRBV5-1 and TRBJ2-7; 9 bases are shared with TRBD1. V lost 4 bases to trimming and J lost 5 bases; unmatched junction nucleotides: 7. Germline V gene data show CDR1 as SGHRS and CDR2 as YFSETQ. This CDR3 contains 14 residues.

The rearrangement links TRBV18 to TRBJ1-1, with D maybe TRBD1 (6 bases). The V and J ends lost 4 bases and 5 bases respectively, with 11 bases between them. This CDR3 region has 13 residues. Germline values: CDR1 KGHSH, CDR2 LQKENI. CDR3 residues: CASSRDRRTEAFF. In DNA, the CDR3 is TGTGCCAGCTCACGAGACAGGCGGACTGAAGCTTTCTTT.

This clone was counted a single time. The rearrangement joins TRBV3-1 (or the pseudogene TRBV3-2) to TRBJ2-7, with TRBD1 identical over 7 bases. This CDR3 has 14 amino acids. The J segment lost 4 bases and the V segment lost 4 bases, leaving 7 bases of the junction unmatched. The germline V gene encodes CDR1 LGHDT and CDR2 YNNKEL (reference sequence). The CDR3 is CASSPTGYDYEQYF. The CDR3 DNA sequence: TGTGCCAGCAGCCCGACAGGGTATGATTACGAGCAGTACTTC.

This clone came up once. The V gene is TRBV6-5, the J gene TRBJ2-1, with TRBD2 matching 8 bases. The CDR3 runs 14 residues. CDR1 and CDR2 (germline): MNHEY, SVGAGI. Trimming removed 2 bases from V and 7 bases from J; junction bases left unmatched: 4. The CDR3 DNA sequence: TGTGCCAGCAGTTACGAGGGACTAGAGAATGAGCAGTTCTTC. It codes for CASSYEGLENEQFF.

The genes are TRBV6-5 and TRBJ2-3; D unresolved. The V gene lost 6 bases and the J gene lost 0 bases, with 1 base spanning the gap. There are 11 residues in the CDR3. Germline V gene lookup returns CDR1 MNHEY and CDR2 SVGAGI. CDR3 nucleotides: TGTGCCAGCAGCAGCACAGATACGCAGTATTTT. Its protein product is CASSSTDTQYF.

This CDR3 is CASSYSGGLNEKLFF. In DNA, the CDR3 is TGTGCCAGCAGTTACTCCGGGGGGCTAAATGAAAAACTGTTTTTT. The chain couples TRBV6-6 to TRBJ1-4; D is perhaps TRBD1 (6 bases). Looked up from germline, CDR1 is MNHNY and CDR2 is SVGAGI (reference sequence). The V gene lost 0 bases and the J gene lost 5 bases, with 10 bases spanning the gap. The CDR3 sequence is 15 residues long.

This sequence joins TRBV15 and TRBJ2-7, with TRBD1 matching over 7 bases. The CDR3 is 15 residues long. The germline V gene has CDR1 LNHNV and CDR2 YYDKDF (reference sequence). V lost 0 bases to trimming and J lost 2 bases; unmatched junction nucleotides: 4. The CDR3: CATSREVGGPYEQYF. The DNA of the CDR3 is TGTGCCACCAGCAGAGAGGTAGGGGGCCCCTACGAGCAGTACTTC.

The J gene is TRBJ2-1, the V gene TRBV2; 12 nucleotides match TRBD2. This CDR3 region has 17 residues. V was clipped by 5 bases and J by 9 bases; unmatched bases: 14. Per the germline V gene, CDR1 is SNHLY and CDR2 is FYNNEI. The CDR3 loop reads CASSFFLLAGGTGEQFF. CDR3 DNA: TGTGCCAGCAGTTTTTTCCTCCTAGCGGGAGGGACAGGTGAGCAGTTCTTC.

The J gene is TRBJ2-7, the V gene TRBV18, with 9 bases that match TRBD1. The junction had 4 bases not matched to a gene; V was cut back by 3 bases and J by 1 base. The CDR3 is made up of 15 amino acids. Germline CDR1 KGHSH, CDR2 LQKENI. CDR3: CASSPSDRGSYEQYF. The CDR3 nucleotides read TGTGCCAGCTCACCTTCGGACAGGGGTTCCTACGAGCAGTACTTC. Using reference TRBV18 and TRBJ2-7 for the parts outside the CDR3, the full variable domain is NAGVMQNPRHLVRRRGQEARLRCSPMKGHSHVYWYRQLPEEGLKFMVYLQKENIIDESGMPKERFSAEFPKEGPSILRIQQVVRGDSAAYFCASSPSDRGSYEQYFGPGTRLTVT.

This chain links TRBV11-2 with TRBJ2-7, with 8 bases aligning to TRBD2. Germline CDR1 and CDR2: SGHAT and FQNNGV. This CDR3 spans 15 amino acids. V was clipped by 0 bases and J by 3 bases; unmatched bases: 4. The CDR3 spells CASSLELADSYEQYF. CDR3 nucleotide sequence: TGTGCCAGCAGCTTAGAACTAGCGGACAGCTACGAGCAGTACTTC.

V gene TRBV2 combines with J gene TRBJ1-4; D call uncertain. Trimming took 9 bases from V and 0 from J, leaving 11 bases between them. The CDR3 extends over 14 amino acids. Germline V lookup: CDR1 SNHLY, CDR2 FYNNEI. The chain's CDR3 is CASRTETTNEKLFF. The CDR3 DNA is TGTGCCAGTAGAACAGAGACAACTAATGAAAAACTGTTTTTT.

J is TRBJ2-3 and V is TRBV29-1, with 9 bases that match TRBD2. The CDR3 sequence is 16 residues long. CDR1 and CDR2 from the germline V gene are SQVTM and ANQGSEA. J was trimmed by 5 bases and V by 1 base; bases with no gene match: 10. The chain's CDR3 is CSVEVGAGGLKDTQYF. The CDR3 nucleotides read TGCAGCGTTGAAGTGGGGGCGGGAGGGCTTAAAGATACGCAGTATTTT.

The rearrangement links TRBV6-6 to TRBJ1-2; a possible D gene is TRBD1 (5 bases). The CDR3 covers 13 residues. Germline CDR1 MNHNY, CDR2 SVGAGI (reference sequence). V was shortened by 6 bases and J by 2 bases, with 10 bases between the two germline ends. The DNA of the CDR3 is TGTGCCAGCAGCCCGGGGCAGAACTATGGCTACACCTTC. Translating it yields CASSPGQNYGYTF.

This chain connects TRBV27 to TRBJ1-2, with D possibly matching TRBD1 (6 bases). CDR3 size: 14 residues. Germline V CDR1 and CDR2: MNHEY, SMNVEV (reference sequence). V was trimmed by 5 bases and J by 3 bases, leaving 13 bases between them. CDR3 in amino acids: CASSPSTGDYGYTF. Written as DNA, the CDR3 is TGTGCCAGCAGTCCGTCGACAGGAGACTATGGCTACACCTTC.

In the case of this clone: Distinct nucleotide sequences in the sample also encode this CDR3. The V and J genes are TRBV28 and TRBJ2-7; D call uncertain. The CDR3 has 10 amino acids. CDR1 and CDR2 from the germline V gene are MDHEN and SYDVKM. Deletions cut 8 bases from V and 3 bases from J, with 5 bases between. The CDR3 region is CASGIYEQYF. In DNA, the CDR3 is TGTGCCAGCGGTATCTACGAGCAGTACTTC.

The V gene is TRBV6-5, the J gene TRBJ2-2; the match to TRBD2 covers 10 bases. The V gene's germline CDR1 is MNHEY and CDR2 SVGAGI. The V and J ends lost 6 bases and 8 bases, in that order; junction bases with no gene match: 3. CDR3 length: 13 amino acids. In DNA, the CDR3 is TGTGCCAGCAGCTCAGCGGGAGGGGGGGAGCTGTTTTTT. It specifies CASSSAGGGELFF.

The V gene is TRBV11-2, the J gene TRBJ2-5; tentative D call: TRBD1 (7 bases). V was clipped by 6 bases and J by 5 bases, with 13 bases between them. The CDR3 is 13 amino acids. In germline, CDR1 is SGHAT, CDR2 FQNNGV. CDR3 loop: CASRQQGRETQYF. CDR3 coding DNA: TGTGCCAGCAGACAACAGGGGAGGGAGACCCAGTACTTC. The full variable domain, in which reference TRBV11-2 and TRBJ2-5 provide the parts outside the CDR3, is EAGVAQSPRYKIIEKRQSVAFWCNPISGHATLYWYQQILGQGPKLLIQFQNNGVVDDSQLPKDRFSAERLKGVDSTLKIQPAKLEDSAVYLCASRQQGRETQYFGPGTRLLVL.

The V call is TRBV6-5, the J call TRBJ1-5; possible D gene TRBD1, 6 bases. The CDR3 is made up of 13 amino acids. With 6 bases removed from V and 3 bases from J, the gap between germline ends came to 9 bases. Germline lookup yields CDR1 MNHEY and CDR2 SVGAGI. The CDR3 DNA is TGTGCCAGCAGCGGACAGAACAATCAGCCCCAGCATTTT. It yields the protein CASSGQNNQPQHF.

The V gene is TRBV19, the J gene TRBJ1-2; no clear D. There are 13 residues in the CDR3. The V and J ends lost 1 base and 3 bases respectively, with 6 bases between them. CDR1 and CDR2 (germline): LNHDA, SQIVND (reference sequence). The CDR3 sequence is CASSIVGDYGYTF. DNA of the CDR3: TGTGCCAGTAGTATAGTGGGAGACTATGGCTACACCTTC.

V usage is TRBV3-1 (or the pseudogene TRBV3-2) and J usage is TRBJ2-1; 10 bases line up with TRBD2. The germline V gene has CDR1 LGHDT and CDR2 YNNKEL (reference sequence). The CDR3 is 18 amino acids. After removal of 0 bases from V and 9 bases from J, the junction contained 14 bases not matched to a gene. CDR3 DNA sequence: TGTGCCAGCAGCCAAGATCGGGGCAAGCGGGAGGGCCGCGGTGAGCAGTTCTTC. This encodes CASSQDRGKREGRGEQFF.

V gene TRBV9 combines with J gene TRBJ1-2; TRBD1 might be the D (6 bases). The CDR3 has 16 residues. The V end was cut by 0 bases, the J end by 4 bases, with 16 bases between. In germline, CDR1 is SGDLS, CDR2 YYNGEE. The CDR3 DNA reads TGTGCCAGCAGCGTAGCCCCGACAGGAGGGGCCTATGGCTACACCTTC. As protein: CASSVAPTGGAYGYTF.

The chain joins TRBV5-1 to TRBJ2-2; TRBD1 aligns across 7 bases. CDR1 and CDR2 from the germline V gene are SGHRS and YFSETQ. The V segment lost 4 bases and the J segment 3 bases; nucleotides outside the gene matches: 6. The length of the CDR3 is 15 residues. The CDR3 DNA is TGCGCCAGCAGCCTCGGACAGGTTTACACCGGGGAGCTGTTTTTT. Translation: CASSLGQVYTGELFF.

The CDR3: CASSLDTVHKDTQYF. The CDR3 DNA sequence: TGTGCCAGCAGCTTGGACACGGTGCACAAAGATACGCAGTATTTT. V is TRBV5-4 and J is TRBJ2-3; D is uncertain. Germline CDR1 SGHNT, CDR2 YYREEE (reference sequence). The CDR3 is 15 amino acids. With 0 bases removed from V and 5 bases from J, the gap between germline ends came to 13 bases.

This chain connects TRBV5-1 to TRBJ2-4; D may be TRBD1 (6 bases). The CDR3 spans 15 residues. CDR1 and CDR2 (germline): SGHRS, YFSETQ. V shed 5 bases and J shed 5 bases, with 17 bases lying between them. The DNA for the CDR3 is TGCGCCAGCAGTGCCGCCACAGGGTTCCAAAACATTCAGTACTTC. This encodes CASSAATGFQNIQYF.

V and J are TRBV27 and TRBJ1-3; 7 nucleotides match TRBD1. This CDR3 region has 17 residues. V was clipped by 1 base and J by 4 bases; unmatched bases: 10. Germline CDR1 is MNHEY and CDR2 is SMNVEV (reference sequence). The CDR3 nucleotides are TGTGCCAGCAGTTTATTACCCCTCGGACAGGACGGAAACACCATATATTTT. Protein: CASSLLPLGQDGNTIYF.

This chain links TRBV3-1 (or the pseudogene TRBV3-2) with TRBJ1-1, with D maybe TRBD1 (5 bases). The CDR3 spans 13 residues. V lost 4 bases and J 8 bases, leaving 14 bases between the germline ends. The V gene's germline CDR1 is LGHDT and CDR2 YNNKEL (reference sequence). CDR3 in amino acids: CASSPGGKGEAFF. The DNA of the CDR3 is TGTGCCAGCAGCCCCGGGGGGAAGGGAGAAGCTTTCTTT.

The DNA for the CDR3 is TGTGCCAGCAGCGTCAGAGCGGGAAGGGTTACCGGGGAGCTGTTTTTT. As protein: CASSVRAGRVTGELFF. The chain carries TRBV9 and TRBJ2-2; 7 nucleotides agree with TRBD2. Germline-derived CDR1 and CDR2 are SGDLS and YYNGEE. V shed 2 bases and J 5 bases; nucleotides not matched to a gene: 9. The CDR3 is 16 amino acids.

The chain couples TRBV19 to TRBJ2-3; 10 bases match TRBD2. CDR3 length: 18 residues. CDR1 and CDR2 (germline): LNHDA, SQIVND (reference sequence). V shed 5 bases, J shed 1 base, and the junction held 12 bases outside the gene matches. The CDR3 sequence: CASSSLAGGTTGTDTQYF. The CDR3 nucleotides read TGTGCCAGTAGTTCTTTAGCGGGAGGTACCACGGGCACAGATACGCAGTATTTT.

This sequence joins TRBV21-1 and TRBJ2-5; whether TRBD2, the table's D call, matches the DNA was not checked. TRBV21-1 is classified as a pseudogene. The CDR3 consists of 19 residues. Here the CDR3 DNA reads TGTGCCAGCAGCAAAGAAAGAGGACTAGCGGGGCCGAACGAAGAGACCCAGTACTTC. It codes for CASSKERGLAGPNEETQYF.